These 7 T cell receptor beta chains were sequenced from one sample in a study of CD8+CD57+ T cells in acquired aplastic anemia. CDR3 and TCR beta VDJ profiling relied on genomic DNA as the template. TCRdb used MiXCR to reprocess the reads, holding one entry per CDR3 protein. The data show some 410,000 distinct CDR3 sequences, under 80% seen once. The specimen sequenced was sorted CD4+, CD8+, or CD8+CD57+ T cells (not recorded which) from PBMCs. All receptors derive from a human donor in good health, serving as a control.

Ten or more counts support this clonotype. The chain links TRBV11-2 to TRBJ1-1, with TRBD1 identical over 8 bases. V shed 3 bases, J shed 6 bases, and the junction held 9 bases outside the gene matches. Germline V lookup: CDR1 SGHAT, CDR2 FQNNGV. CDR3 length equals 15 residues. The CDR3 coding sequence is TGTGCCAGCAGCTTTAATCTCAGGGGGCTCGCTGAAGCTTTCTTT. Protein product: CASSFNLRGLAEAFF.

The rearrangement joins TRBV7-2 to TRBJ2-7, with D possibly TRBD2 on 7 matching bases. The V end was cut by 5 bases, the J end by 12 bases, with 17 bases between. Germline V gene sequence: CDR1 SGHTA, CDR2 FQGNSA. The CDR3 totals 12 residues. The CDR3: CASSRWGGGRYF. CDR3 nucleotides: TGTGCCAGCAGCCGATGGGGGGGGGGGCGGTACTTC.

On this clonotype: The junction differs from germline at one of its ends, possibly a read error. V and J are TRBV24-1 and TRBJ1-2, with TRBD1 identical over 8 bases. The V gene's germline CDR1 is KGHDR and CDR2 SFDVKD. This CDR3 comprises 14 residues. The CDR3 nucleotides are TGTGCCATCAGTGCGACGGCGCAGGGGGCTGGCTACACCTTC. The encoded protein is CAISATAQGAGYTF.

This clonotype has just one count. At one boundary the junction diverges from the germline segment, which might be a read error. V usage is TRBV7-2 and J usage is TRBJ2-5, with D perhaps TRBD2 (6 bases). Germline values: CDR1 SGHTA, CDR2 FQGNSA. The CDR3 covers 13 residues. The CDR3 DNA reads TGTGCCAGCACCCTCGGAGGGTCTAAGGAAAAACTCTTT. This codes for CASTLGGSKEKLF.

About this clonotype itself: A junction boundary mismatches the germline segment, possibly from a read error. This chain uses TRBV7-4 with TRBJ1-2; unclear D gene. CDR3 length equals 15 residues. Germline CDR1 SGHVT, CDR2 SQSDAQ. Here the CDR3 reads CASSSAYDSLASYTF. Here the CDR3 DNA reads TGTGCCAGCAGCTCGGCGTACGACTCTCTGGCTAGCTATACCTTC.

A remark on this clonotype: At one boundary the junction diverges from the germline segment, which might be a read error. V usage is TRBV7-9 and J usage is TRBJ2-1; D is possibly TRBD2 (5 bases). CDR3 length: 14 residues. Germline V gives CDR1 SEHNR, CDR2 FQNEAQ (reference sequence). CDR3 DNA: TGTGCCAGCAGCTTAGCGGGGAGCTCCTACAATGAGCAGTTC. The encoded protein is CASSLAGSSYNEQF.

This clonotype was counted ten times or more. The chain is built from TRBV6-5 and TRBJ1-1; the match to TRBD1 covers 9 bases. The V and J ends lost 6 bases and 6 bases, in that order; junction bases with no gene match: 8. There are 14 residues in the CDR3. Germline V lookup: CDR1 MNHEY, CDR2 SVGAGI. CDR3 sequence: CASRLGQGTAEAFF. The CDR3 region has the DNA TGTGCCAGCAGGCTGGGACAGGGAACAGCTGAAGCTTTCTTT.